The 11 T cell receptor beta chains listed next were all sequenced from one sample in a study of radiotherapy plus CTLA-4 blockade in lung cancer. Sequenced by immunoSEQ multiplex PCR; TCRdb stores in-frame clones only, minus some. The data hold about 95,000 clones, with 80% to 85% observed a single time. Material: peripheral blood, obtained from a patient treated with radiotherapy plus ipilimumab. These receptors originate from a human donor with non-small cell lung cancer who had a partial response to radiotherapy plus ipilimumab.

The chain uses TRBV28 and TRBJ2-3; no clear D gene. The germline gives CDR1 MDHEN, CDR2 SYDVKM. The CDR3 contains 12 residues. Trimming took 6 bases from V and 8 from J, leaving 12 bases between them. The CDR3 DNA sequence: TGTGCCAGCAGCCAGAATAGACTTACGCAGTATTTT. It specifies CASSQNRLTQYF.

The gene calls are TRBV10-3 and TRBJ2-3; 7 nucleotides align to TRBD2. The CDR3 totals 14 residues. Per the germline V gene, CDR1 is ENHRY and CDR2 is SYGVKD. V lost 7 bases, J lost 1 base, and 5 bases stayed unmatched. The CDR3 DNA reads as TGTGCCATCAATCTAGCGGAGGGCACAGATACGCAGTATTTT. Translated, it gives CAINLAEGTDTQYF.

The CDR3 region is CASSVTGYDEQYF. DNA for the CDR3: TGTGCCAGCAGCGTTACAGGTTACGACGAGCAGTACTTC. The chain links TRBV9 to TRBJ2-7; maybe TRBD1 (5 bases). This CDR3 has 13 amino acids. Germline-derived CDR1 and CDR2 are SGDLS and YYNGEE. V lost 2 bases and J lost 5, with 11 bases in between. The variable domain in full, with the rest retrieved from reference TRBV9 and TRBJ2-7, is DSGVTQTPKHLITATGQRVTLRCSPRSGDLSVYWYQQSLDQGLQFLIQYYNGEERAKGNILERFSAQQFPDLHSELNLSSLELGDSALYFCASSVTGYDEQYFGPGTRLTVT.

The chain links TRBV28 to TRBJ1-3; no clear D gene. Per germline, CDR1 MDHEN and CDR2 SYDVKM. The CDR3 has 14 amino acids. The V end was cut by 3 bases, the J end by 4 bases, with 10 bases between. In DNA, the CDR3 is TGTGCCAGCAGTTTTGGTCAGGTCGGAAACACCATATATTTT. It is translated as CASSFGQVGNTIYF.

The chain carries TRBV6-6 and TRBJ2-7; 7 bases match TRBD2. The ends lost 3 bases at V and 2 bases at J; junction bases unmatched: 4. Germline V gene lookup returns CDR1 MNHNY and CDR2 SVGAGI (reference sequence). The CDR3 length is 14 residues. Written as DNA, the CDR3 is TGTGCCAGCAGTTATAGCGGGCGCGCCTACGAGCAGTACTTC. It codes for CASSYSGRAYEQYF.

The chain carries TRBV19 and TRBJ1-3; D possibly corresponds to TRBD1 (6 bases). Germline-derived CDR1 and CDR2 are LNHDA and SQIVND (reference sequence). The ends were cut back, 10 bases at V and 2 bases at J, with 12 bases in the middle. This CDR3 spans 13 amino acids. The CDR3 DNA reads as TGTGCCACCAGACAGGCGGCTGGAAACACCATATATTTT. Translating gives CATRQAAGNTIYF.

Only one count was recorded for this clone. This chain joins TRBV9 and TRBJ2-1, with a weak D call TRBD1 (6 bases). CDR3 length equals 15 residues. Germline assignment: CDR1 SGDLS and CDR2 YYNGEE. Trimming shortened V by 0 bases and J by 4 bases, and 11 bases separated the two germline ends. The CDR3 DNA follows: TGTGCCAGCAGCGTAGTGGGACAATCATACAATGAGCAGTTCTTC. Its protein is CASSVVGQSYNEQFF.

The chain has TRBV2 and TRBJ2-7, with 11 bases matching TRBD2. V gave up 4 bases and J gave up 7 bases; unmatched junction bases: 0. CDR3 length equals 12 residues. Germline CDR1 and CDR2: SNHLY and FYNNEI. CDR3 sequence reads: CASSGLAGEQYF. The CDR3 DNA reads as TGTGCCAGCAGTGGACTAGCGGGGGAGCAGTACTTC.

The V call is TRBV28, the J call TRBJ2-1, with D hard to call. The CDR3 runs to 17 residues. V was clipped by 1 base and J by 1 base, with 14 bases between them. Germline V gives CDR1 MDHEN, CDR2 SYDVKM. In DNA, the CDR3 is TGTGCCAGCAGTTTATCAAATGCTAGACCATCCTACAATGAGCAGTTCTTC. Translated, it gives CASSLSNARPSYNEQFF.

This clone was counted only a few times. The CDR3 here is CASTSGGLATNEKLFF. CDR3 bases: TGTGCCAGCACCTCCGGCGGACTAGCAACTAATGAAAAACTGTTTTTT. The chain employs TRBV28 and TRBJ1-4; D call uncertain. The germline V gene encodes CDR1 MDHEN and CDR2 SYDVKM. Deletions cut 7 bases from V and 0 bases from J, with 15 bases between. There are 16 residues in the CDR3. Full variable domain (missing parts from reference TRBV28 and TRBJ1-4): DVKVTQSSRYLVKRTGEKVFLECVQDMDHENMFWYRQDPGLGLRLIYFSYDVKMKEKGDIPEGYSVSREKKERFSLILESASTNQTSMYLCASTSGGLATNEKLFFGSGTQLSVL.

This chain joins TRBV9 and TRBJ2-5, with D tentatively TRBD1 (6 bases). This CDR3 is built from 14 residues. Trimming took 0 bases from V and 8 from J, leaving 14 bases between them. CDR1 and CDR2 from the germline V gene are SGDLS and YYNGEE. CDR3 sequence reads: CASSVAAGGTTQYF. The CDR3 region has the DNA TGTGCCAGCAGCGTAGCGGCTGGGGGCACCACCCAGTACTTC.